One sample yielded the 15 T cell receptor beta chains listed below, sequenced in a study of blood T cell repertoires in COVID-19. The protocol was immunoSEQ multiplex PCR, while the TCRdb copy is restricted to in-frame clones and leaves out a portion. Here the sample spans about 330,000 clones, approximately 89% being singletons. The sample consisted of PBMCs or T cells enriched from blood (not recorded which). These receptors were collected from a man aged 30 to 39 who had recovered from COVID-19.

J is TRBJ1-5 and V is TRBV19; D gene ambiguous. There are 12 residues in the CDR3. In germline, CDR1 is LNHDA, CDR2 SQIVND (reference sequence). The V end lost 5 bases, the J end lost 5 bases, and 7 bases lay between the germline ends. The CDR3 is CASSSMYQPQHF. DNA for the CDR3: TGTGCCAGTAGTTCCATGTATCAGCCCCAGCATTTT. Full variable domain (rest looked up from reference TRBV19 and TRBJ1-5): DGGITQSPKYLFRKEGQNVTLSCEQNLNHDAMYWYRQDPGQGLRLIYYSQIVNDFQKGDIAEGYSVSREKKESFPLTVTSAQKNPTAFYLCASSSMYQPQHFGDGTRLSIL.

J is TRBJ2-3 and V is TRBV19; D perhaps matches TRBD2 (6 bases). The CDR3 is 16 residues long. Germline loops: CDR1 LNHDA, CDR2 SQIVND (reference sequence). V lost 1 base to trimming and J lost 0 bases, with 11 bases between them. CDR3 sequence: CASSIVGGGSTDTQYF. In DNA, the CDR3 is TGTGCCAGTAGTATAGTCGGGGGTGGCAGCACAGATACGCAGTATTTT.

V gene TRBV28 combines with J gene TRBJ2-5; 7 bases line up with TRBD1. CDR1 is MDHEN, CDR2 SYDVKM, per germline. After removal of 2 bases from V and 3 bases from J, the junction contained 6 bases not matched to a gene. The CDR3 spans 15 residues. The CDR3, as DNA: TGTGCCAGCAGTTTAAACAGGGGCCGGGAAGAGACCCAGTACTTC. It specifies CASSLNRGREETQYF.

This sequence joins TRBV28 and TRBJ1-4; D is perhaps TRBD1 (6 bases). Germline V lookup: CDR1 MDHEN, CDR2 SYDVKM. CDR3 length: 14 residues. V lost 6 bases and J lost 7, with 15 bases in between. CDR3: CASSDRDIGEKLFF. The CDR3, as DNA: TGTGCCAGCAGCGACCGGGACATAGGTGAAAAACTGTTTTTT. Full variable domain (outside the CDR3, taken from reference TRBV28 and TRBJ1-4): DVKVTQSSRYLVKRTGEKVFLECVQDMDHENMFWYRQDPGLGLRLIYFSYDVKMKEKGDIPEGYSVSREKKERFSLILESASTNQTSMYLCASSDRDIGEKLFFGSGTQLSVL.

V usage is TRBV9 and J usage is TRBJ1-5; D possibly corresponds to TRBD1 (5 bases). The CDR3 runs 22 residues. V lost 0 bases and J lost 0, with 28 bases in between. The germline V gene encodes CDR1 SGDLS and CDR2 YYNGEE. This CDR3 reads CASSVAQGAHKALHYSNQPQHF. CDR3 DNA sequence: TGTGCCAGCAGCGTAGCCCAAGGGGCCCACAAAGCGCTACACTATAGCAATCAGCCCCAGCATTTT.

The rearrangement joins TRBV5-1 to TRBJ1-2; unclear D gene. Germline V gene sequence: CDR1 SGHRS, CDR2 YFSETQ. Trimming took 1 base from V and 1 from J, leaving 5 bases between them. The CDR3 length is 13 residues. Written as DNA, the CDR3 is TGCGCCAGCAGCTTGACAAATAACTATGGCTACACCTTC. Amino acid sequence: CASSLTNNYGYTF.

The J gene is TRBJ2-7, the V gene TRBV7-2; possibly TRBD2 for D (5 bases). CDR3 length equals 13 residues. The V end was cut by 4 bases, the J end by 3 bases, with 10 bases between. CDR1 and CDR2 (germline): SGHTA, FQGNSA. CDR3 sequence: CASSSHEGYEQYF. The CDR3 nucleotides are TGTGCCAGCAGCTCGCATGAGGGCTACGAGCAGTACTTC.

The rearrangement uses TRBV7-9 and TRBJ2-3; D ambiguous. V shed 8 bases and J shed 3 bases, with 12 bases lying between them. In germline, CDR1 is SEHNR, CDR2 FQNEAQ (reference sequence). CDR3 length: 13 residues. The CDR3 spells CASLVGSTDTQYF. For the CDR3, the DNA is TGTGCCAGCTTGGTGGGCTCGACAGATACGCAGTATTTT.

Details on this clone: At one boundary the junction diverges from the germline segment, which might be a read error. The chain has TRBV3-1 (or the pseudogene TRBV3-2) and TRBJ1-2, with a tentative D call TRBD1 (6 bases). CDR1 is LGHDT, CDR2 YNNKEL, per germline (reference sequence). This CDR3 comprises 14 residues. This CDR3 reads CASSQVRGSGDNHF. DNA of the CDR3: TGTGCCAGCAGCCAAGTCCGAGGTTCCGGGGACAACCACTTC.

The CDR3 region is CASSLGGGIWETQYF. The CDR3, as DNA: TGTGCCAGCAGCTTGGGCGGGGGGATATGGGAGACCCAGTACTTC. This chain uses TRBV11-2 with TRBJ2-5; 8 nucleotides agree with TRBD2. The ends lost 3 bases at V and 5 bases at J; junction bases unmatched: 8. The CDR3 consists of 15 residues. The germline V gene has CDR1 SGHAT and CDR2 FQNNGV.

This chain links TRBV7-2 with TRBJ2-2; 10 positions match TRBD2. CDR1 SGHTA and CDR2 FQGNSA come from the germline V gene. V shed 5 bases and J 4 bases; nucleotides not matched to a gene: 4. The CDR3 has 15 amino acids. The CDR3 DNA is TGTGCCAGCAGCCCCCAGCGGGGGGGCACCGGGGAGCTGTTTTTT. It codes for CASSPQRGGTGELFF.

This clone showed up just once. The V call is TRBV5-1, the J call TRBJ1-2, with D maybe TRBD1 (5 bases). The CDR3 loop spans 14 amino acids. Trimming shortened V by 6 bases and J by 0 bases, and 12 bases separated the two germline ends. Germline V gene sequence: CDR1 SGHRS, CDR2 YFSETQ. CDR3 coding DNA: TGCGCCAGCACCCCCGACAGTTCTAACTATGGCTACACCTTC. Protein sequence: CASTPDSSNYGYTF. The variable domain in full, completed from reference TRBV5-1 and TRBJ1-2, reads KAGVTQTPRYLIKTRGQQVTLSCSPISGHRSVSWYQQTPGQGLQFLFEYFSETQRNKGNFPGRFSGRQFSNSRSEMNVSTLELGDSALYLCASTPDSSNYGYTFGSGTRLTVV.

This clone was detected only a few times. J is TRBJ2-3 and V is TRBV5-1; 8 nucleotides agree with TRBD2. The germline CDR1 and CDR2 sequences are SGHRS and YFSETQ. The J segment lost 0 bases and the V segment lost 4 bases, leaving 7 bases of the junction unmatched. The CDR3 has 16 residues. The CDR3 loop is CASSTGLAQSTDTQYF. The CDR3 bases are TGCGCCAGCAGCACAGGACTAGCTCAAAGCACAGATACGCAGTATTTT. Variable domain in full (rest from reference TRBV5-1 and TRBJ2-3): KAGVTQTPRYLIKTRGQQVTLSCSPISGHRSVSWYQQTPGQGLQFLFEYFSETQRNKGNFPGRFSGRQFSNSRSEMNVSTLELGDSALYLCASSTGLAQSTDTQYFGPGTRLTVL.

CDR3 residues: CASRPTSGVPGELFF. CDR3 DNA: TGTGCCAGCAGACCGACTAGCGGGGTCCCCGGGGAGCTGTTTTTT. The genes are TRBV6-5 and TRBJ2-2; 11 nucleotides agree with TRBD2. The CDR3 is made up of 15 amino acids. The germline gives CDR1 MNHEY, CDR2 SVGAGI. V was clipped by 6 bases and J by 6 bases; unmatched bases: 6.

The genes are TRBV27 and TRBJ2-1, with TRBD1 identical over 7 bases. With 6 bases clipped from V and 8 bases from J, the junction kept 10 bases outside the gene matches. The CDR3 length is 14 residues. Germline V gives CDR1 MNHEY, CDR2 SMNVEV (reference sequence). CDR3 in amino acids: CASRPRQGRHEQFF. In DNA form, the CDR3 reads TGTGCCAGCAGGCCCCGACAGGGTAGGCATGAGCAGTTCTTC.